The TCR beta chain under discussion was sequenced for a study of blood T cell repertoires in COVID-19. About the research overall: Some COVID-19 samples were acute and others convalescent; all came from the United States, Italy and Spain. PBMCs, B-cell-depleted T cells, or T cells provided the cDNA or gDNA that made up the material.

Trimming took 4 bases from V and 2 from J, leaving 12 bases between them. The germline CDR1 and CDR2 sequences are SGHRS and YFSETQ. The CDR3 covers 14 residues. Per the authors' pipeline: Researchers report that nucleated cell counts were estimated from reference gene primer amplification. Clones were read by immunoSEQ multiplex PCR, and TCRdb kept only the in-frame ones, dropping some. V, J and clone size are those of that table, while D and trimming were read from the DNA. This sample yields nearly 95,000 clones, of which roughly 84% are seen a single time; around 5.3% belongs to the top ten. The sequenced material came from peripheral blood. This clonotype was sampled from a woman older than 75 with acute or convalescent COVID-19. The J gene is TRBJ2-5, the V gene TRBV5-1, with D possibly being TRBD2 (6 bases). For the CDR3, the DNA is TGCGCCAGCAGCCCCGGGGGAGGTCAAGAGACCCAGTACTTC. This translates into CASSPGGGQETQYF.